This TCR beta chain emerged from a study of CD8+ T cells in alopecia areata (dated by TCRdb to 2016 to 2019). The study in broad terms: The treated patients, all with moderate-to-severe alopecia areata, were enrolled in an open-label pilot trial of oral tofacitinib given at 5 to 10 mg twice daily. Tofacitinib was given for 6 to 18 months, followed by 6 months of follow-up off drug to assess delayed response and recurrence. Disease severity in treated patients was measured with the SALT score, which quantifies the percentage of affected scalp surface area. To study T cell clonal expansion in alopecia areata, the researchers applied high-throughput TCRbeta sequencing to both the C3H/HeJ mouse model and human patients. On the human side, TCRbeta sequencing was run on scalp tissue and on sorted CD4+ and CD8+ peripheral blood T cells from healthy controls and from alopecia areata patients with either patchy or totalis/universalis disease. Biopsies were taken from tofacitinib-treated patients at baseline and at 4 and 24 weeks of treatment, and a later scalp biopsy was taken in several of the tofacitinib-treated patients. Scalp clonality was compared across normal scalp (n=4), patchy alopecia areata scalp (n=8), and alopecia totalis/universalis scalp (n=8). RNA was obtained with the PAXgene miRNA kit for fixed scalp, the miRNeasy kit for PBMCs, and the RNeasy kit for mouse skin. TCRbeta CDR3 regions were amplified by immunoSEQ multiplex PCR using 35 Vbeta forward and 13 Jbeta reverse primers.

Preparation of the library involved the immunoSEQ multiplex PCR assay. For TCR sequencing, RNA was extracted from every sample and reverse transcribed into cDNA to serve as template. SuperScript III was used to make first-strand cDNA, primed with a 2:1 mix of oligo-dT and random hexamers. A synthetic immune receptor repertoire was used to measure amplification bias, and any remaining bias was corrected computationally. Per the authors' processing: Raw reads were preprocessed for error removal, and CDR3 was defined according to IMGT conventions as running from the conserved cysteine to phenylalanine. Clonality was calculated as 1 minus Shannon entropy normalized by log2 of the number of productive unique TCRs. Scalp TCRbeta sequences were cross-referenced with sorted blood CD4 and CD8 repertoires so that the CD4 or CD8 identity of scalp clones could be inferred. What TCRdb holds here is the immuneACCESS table cut down to in-frame rearrangements. Part of the clones is not present; checked against another copy, under half of the missing clones reflect an unresolved V gene, and the others are unexplained. The DNA gave D and trimming, while V, J and clone size come from that table. The sample includes under 350,000 clones, with over 45% observed a single time. Approximately 1.8% of the sample is held by the ten biggest clonotypes.

This sample's time point label indicates: less than 25 weeks on oral tofacitinib. The treatment or condition label, read with the paper, signifies: oral pan-JAK inhibitor, 5-10 mg twice daily. Lesional scalp punch biopsies and peripheral blood were obtained from alopecia areata patients. After PBMCs were isolated by density centrifugation and stained for CD3, CD4 and CD8, a FACSAria was used to sort CD4+ and CD8+ T cells. The CDR3, cysteine through phenylalanine, is 14 amino acids long. The CDR3 DNA has 42 bases and is translated from base 1. V drops 4 bases and J drops 2 bases, leaving 14 bases in between. Taken from the germline V gene, the CDR1 and CDR2 loops are SQVTM and ANQGSEA. Study-level results and caveats: Compared with normal scalp, lesional scalp, particularly in alopecia totalis/universalis, had higher clonality and more expanded CD8+ clones, which suggests antigenic drive. Tofacitinib significantly decreased scalp clonality and the number of expanded CD8+ clones among the top 100 scalp clones. Because the treated cohort was small and had just a single nonresponder, larger studies are needed to establish links between baseline CD8+ expansion and response. Many expanded lesional clones persisted in scalp and blood during tofacitinib treatment, which may partly explain relapse after stopping treatment. TCR sequences shared between patients were less clear than in mice, possibly partly because of HLA diversity in the patient population. Unlike mouse skin, where gammadelta T cells dominate, normal human skin contains resident alphabeta T cells that get sequenced too, which complicates analysis of the scalp TCR repertoire.

For this clone: The antigen it binds to is not known. The record has no base qualities; no much larger clone is one base away.

This receptor was taken from a human donor with alopecia areata. Sequences were derived from CD4+ T cells sorted from blood, sampled at week 24, from a patient treated with tofacitinib. The V and J segments used are TRBV29-1 and TRBJ2-5, and the D gene may be TRBD1, 6 bases matching. The nucleotides read TGCAGCGTTGGAGGCAGGGGTGGGCAAGAGACCCAGTACTTC. Its protein reads: CSVGGRGGQETQYF.